Reported below is one T cell receptor (beta chain). The entry originates in a study of cytomegalovirus exposure and HLA in healthy donors. Assay: immunoSEQ multiplex PCR; the TCRdb copy retains only in-frame clones and omits some. This sample has over 200,000 clones; around 88% occur once, and the top ten carry about 2.7%. With 0 bases clipped from V and 5 bases from J, the junction kept 12 bases outside the gene matches. This CDR3 has 16 residues. Germline CDR1 and CDR2: SQVTM and ANQGSEA. The chain joins TRBV29-1 to TRBJ1-2; 7 positions match TRBD1. The TCR comes from a woman between 18 and 30 years old in good health and CMV-seronegative. The sequenced sample consisted of PBMCs. CDR3 coding DNA: TGCAGCGTTGAAGATTTAAGCACAGGGGCAGGGTATGGCTACACCTTC. This sequence encodes CSVEDLSTGAGYGYTF.